Shown below are 32 T cell receptor beta chains from a single sample sequenced in a study of beta chain features in type 1 diabetes. Study results and limitations: The study found moderately but significantly shorter TCRB CDR3s in all four CD4+ subsets of Type 1 diabetes patients.

No cognate antigen is known for these TCRs. The sequenced template was cDNA made from the entire isolated RNA. The protocol was immunoSEQ multiplex PCR, while the TCRdb copy is restricted to in-frame clones and leaves out a portion. The sample includes hundreds of thousands of clones, about an eighth of them seen just once. The sample taken for sequencing was naive CD4+ T cells from blood. These receptors all stem from a man aged 18-30 years with type 1 diabetes.

V and J are TRBV11-2 and TRBJ2-1, with D tentatively TRBD2 (6 bases). The CDR3 runs 15 residues. CDR1 and CDR2 (germline): SGHAT, FQNNGV. V was shortened by 3 bases and J by 0 bases, with 9 bases between the two germline ends. CDR3 bases: TGTGCCAGCAGCTTCGGCGGGGTCTCCTACAATGAGCAGTTCTTC. This gives the protein CASSFGGVSYNEQFF. The complete variable domain, with remaining parts taken from reference TRBV11-2 and TRBJ2-1, reads EAGVAQSPRYKIIEKRQSVAFWCNPISGHATLYWYQQILGQGPKLLIQFQNNGVVDDSQLPKDRFSAERLKGVDSTLKIQPAKLEDSAVYLCASSFGGVSYNEQFFGPGTRLTVL.

The rearrangement links TRBV30 to TRBJ2-2, with D possibly TRBD2 on 6 matching bases. Germline CDR1 reads GTSNPN; CDR2 reads SVGIG (reference sequence). The CDR3 sequence is 12 residues long. Trimming pared 8 bases from V and 6 bases from J, leaving 13 bases between. The CDR3 reads CARGTGAGELFF. The DNA for the CDR3 is TGTGCCAGAGGGACTGGTGCCGGGGAGCTGTTTTTT.

Remarks on this clone: The same CDR3 also results from other DNA sequences found in this sample. In DNA, the CDR3 is TGTGCCAGCAGTTTGAGTCCCCCTCAGCCCCAGCATTTT. Protein product: CASSLSPPQPQHF. The V call is TRBV28, the J call TRBJ1-5; unclear D gene. The germline CDR1 and CDR2 sequences are MDHEN and SYDVKM. The CDR3 extends over 13 amino acids. V gave up 3 bases and J gave up 6 bases, with 9 bases separating them.

This sequence joins TRBV7-9 and TRBJ2-5; 13 bases align to TRBD2. Trimming at V came to 5 bases and at J to 4 bases, leaving 4 bases not matched to a gene. Germline lookup yields CDR1 SEHNR and CDR2 FQNEAQ (reference sequence). This CDR3 contains 15 residues. This CDR3 is CASSDGTSGAETQYF. CDR3 sequence (DNA): TGTGCCAGCAGCGATGGGACTAGCGGGGCAGAGACCCAGTACTTC.

The CDR3 loop is CASSEQARGEQYF. The CDR3 DNA reads TGTGCCAGCAGTGAACAGGCCCGGGGCGAGCAGTACTTC. J is TRBJ2-7 and V is TRBV2; weak D call: TRBD2 (5 bases). Germline CDR1 is SNHLY and CDR2 is FYNNEI. The length of the CDR3 is 13 residues. The V end lost 2 bases, the J end lost 6 bases, and 11 bases lay between the germline ends. Filled out from reference TRBV2 and TRBJ2-7, the complete variable domain reads EPEVTQTPSHQVTQMGQEVILRCVPISNHLYFYWYRQILGQKVEFLVSFYNNEISEKSEIFDDQFSVERPDGSNFTLKIRSTKLEDSAMYFCASSEQARGEQYFGPGTRLTVT.

V is TRBV27 and J is TRBJ2-5, with 12 bases that match TRBD1. The ends lost 6 bases at V and 4 bases at J; junction bases unmatched: 6. Germline CDR1 is MNHEY and CDR2 is SMNVEV (reference sequence). This CDR3 contains 15 residues. The CDR3 here is CASRQGQGARETQYF. The CDR3, as DNA: TGTGCCAGCAGACAGGGACAGGGGGCTCGAGAGACCCAGTACTTC.

The gene calls are TRBV2 and TRBJ2-1; 9 bases are a match to TRBD1. After removal of 6 bases from V and 2 bases from J, the junction contained 5 bases not matched to a gene. CDR3 length equals 15 residues. Germline loops: CDR1 SNHLY, CDR2 FYNNEI. This CDR3 is CASSPGTGPYNEQFF. CDR3 nucleotides: TGTGCCAGCAGCCCAGGGACAGGGCCCTACAATGAGCAGTTCTTC. The variable domain in full, completed from reference TRBV2 and TRBJ2-1, reads EPEVTQTPSHQVTQMGQEVILRCVPISNHLYFYWYRQILGQKVEFLVSFYNNEISEKSEIFDDQFSVERPDGSNFTLKIRSTKLEDSAMYFCASSPGTGPYNEQFFGPGTRLTVL.

The rearrangement links TRBV18 to TRBJ1-1, with 9 positions matching TRBD1. CDR3 length: 14 residues. The junction had 4 bases not matched to a gene; V was cut back by 4 bases and J by 4 bases. Germline loops: CDR1 KGHSH, CDR2 LQKENI. CDR3 residues: CASSLDRGSTEAFF. CDR3 nucleotide sequence: TGTGCCAGCTCACTCGACAGGGGGAGCACTGAAGCTTTCTTT.

The chain combines TRBV12-2 with TRBJ1-4; no DNA check was done on the table's D call, TRBD1. TRBV12-2 is labeled a pseudogene. The CDR3 totals 15 residues. CDR3 bases: TGTGCAAGTCGCGAGGGACAGGGGGCTAGGGAAAAACTGTTTTTT. Translating gives CASREGQGAREKLFF.

This clone was counted only a few times. This chain joins TRBV10-3 and TRBJ2-3, with 12 bases identical to TRBD1. CDR1 ENHRY and CDR2 SYGVKD come from the germline V gene. The CDR3 totals 14 residues. Unmatched junction bases numbered 5, after V lost 10 bases and J lost 3 bases. Written as DNA, the CDR3 is TGTGCCACCACGGGACAGGGGGCGACAGATACGCAGTATTTT. Translated: CATTGQGATDTQYF.

V and J are TRBV11-2 and TRBJ2-3; no clear D gene. CDR3 length: 11 amino acids. CDR1 and CDR2 from the germline V gene are SGHAT and FQNNGV. The V end lost 6 bases, the J end lost 5 bases, and 6 bases lay between the germline ends. Written as DNA, the CDR3 is TGTGCCAGCAGTTTTGGAGATACGCAGTATTTT. Its translation: CASSFGDTQYF.

The CDR3 bases are TGTGCCAGCTCGCCCGGGGAGGGGTCAAATGGCTACACCTTC. This codes for CASSPGEGSNGYTF. This chain uses TRBV18 with TRBJ1-2; D is possibly TRBD1 (5 bases). Trimming took off 6 bases at V and 6 bases at J, with 17 bases between the two ends. This CDR3 spans 14 amino acids. The germline CDR1 and CDR2 sequences are KGHSH and LQKENI.

The V call is TRBV7-8, the J call TRBJ1-5; D ambiguous. Deletions cut 5 bases from V and 5 bases from J, with 16 bases between. The CDR3 has 15 amino acids. Germline V gene lookup returns CDR1 SGHVS and CDR2 FQNEAQ. CDR3 in DNA: TGTGCCAGCAGCCCAATGGACGGAAACTATCAGCCCCAGCATTTT. As protein: CASSPMDGNYQPQHF.

The chain has TRBV20-1 and TRBJ2-1, with D possibly being TRBD1 (6 bases). Trimming removed 4 bases from V and 9 bases from J, with 7 bases in between. Germline CDR1 is DFQATT and CDR2 is SNEGSKA (reference sequence). This CDR3 is 10 amino acids long. The CDR3, as DNA: TGCAGTGCTACGGACAGTGAGCAGTTCTTC. Its translation: CSATDSEQFF.

V usage is TRBV7-8 and J usage is TRBJ2-5, with 8 bases identical to TRBD2. Germline CDR1 reads SGHVS; CDR2 reads FQNEAQ. CDR3 length equals 16 residues. J gave up 2 bases and V 1 base, and 6 bases lay outside the gene matches. Here the CDR3 DNA reads TGTGCCAGCAGCTTAGTCGCGTCTAGCGGGCAAGAGACCCAGTACTTC. Its translation: CASSLVASSGQETQYF.

V and J are TRBV30 and TRBJ1-5; no reliable D call. This CDR3 comprises 16 residues. Between the trimmed V and J ends, which lost 0 bases and 2 bases, there was a span of 14 bases. CDR1 and CDR2 from the germline V gene are GTSNPN and SVGIG (reference sequence). CDR3 in amino acids: CAWSVARIWGNQPQHF. DNA of the CDR3: TGTGCCTGGAGTGTGGCGAGGATCTGGGGCAATCAGCCCCAGCATTTT. Filled out from reference TRBV30 and TRBJ1-5, the complete variable domain reads SQTIHQWPATLVQPVGSPLSLECTVEGTSNPNLYWYRQAAGRGLQLLFYSVGIGQISSEVPQNLSASRPQDRQFILSSKKLLLSDSGFYLCAWSVARIWGNQPQHFGDGTRLSIL.

This clone was seen a few times. This chain uses TRBV4-1 with TRBJ2-5, with D perhaps TRBD1 or TRBD2 (5 bases each). V was shortened by 3 bases and J by 4 bases, with 12 bases between the two germline ends. CDR1 MGHRA and CDR2 YSYEKL come from the germline V gene. The CDR3 covers 14 residues. The CDR3 DNA reads TGCGCCAGCAGCCACGTAGGGACCCCAGAGACCCAGTACTTC. Amino acid sequence: CASSHVGTPETQYF.

The rearrangement uses TRBV28 and TRBJ1-3; D is unclear. CDR3 length: 15 residues. Germline CDR1 and CDR2: MDHEN and SYDVKM. Trimming took 5 bases from V and 0 from J, leaving 11 bases between them. DNA for the CDR3: TGTGCCAGCAGTAAGTCTGGGAGCTCTGGAAACACCATATATTTT. It encodes CASSKSGSSGNTIYF.

The rearrangement uses TRBV6-1 and TRBJ2-5; 9 nucleotides line up with TRBD1. The CDR3 is made up of 16 amino acids. The germline CDR1 and CDR2 sequences are MNHNS and SASEGT. V was pared by 4 bases and J by 5 bases, with 11 bases of the junction left unmatched. CDR3 residues: CASSGGTGWSGETQYF. CDR3 coding DNA: TGTGCCAGCAGTGGAGGGACAGGGTGGTCTGGGGAGACCCAGTACTTC.

There are a few counts of this clone. The rearrangement links TRBV30 to TRBJ2-2, with TRBD1 identical over 9 bases. In germline, CDR1 is GTSNPN, CDR2 SVGIG (reference sequence). V trimming: 0 bases; J trimming: 6 bases; junction bases outside the gene matches: 8. CDR3 length: 16 residues. CDR3 residues: CAWSVPGTGLPGELFF. CDR3 bases: TGTGCCTGGAGTGTACCTGGGACAGGGTTGCCCGGGGAGCTGTTTTTT.

This clone was seen a few times. The CDR3, as DNA: TGTGCCAGTAGTATGTCCGGGACAGGTGGCAGTGGCTACACCTTC. This translates into CASSMSGTGGSGYTF. The chain employs TRBV19 and TRBJ1-2; 8 bases align to TRBD1. Per germline, CDR1 LNHDA and CDR2 SQIVND (reference sequence). V was clipped by 3 bases and J by 7 bases; unmatched bases: 10. CDR3 size: 15 residues.

This clone was counted only a few times. This chain uses TRBV23-1 with TRBJ1-6; the match to TRBD1 covers 10 bases. TRBV23-1 is filed as an ORF, its function uncertain. The V segment lost 6 bases and the J segment 8 bases; nucleotides outside the gene matches: 10. The CDR3 is 16 amino acids. CDR3 nucleotides: TGCGCCAGCAGGGGGGAACCGGGACAGGGGTATTCACCCCTCCACTTT. Encoded protein: CASRGEPGQGYSPLHF.

This clone came up a few times. The V gene is TRBV2, the J gene TRBJ2-7; D is tentatively TRBD1 or TRBD2 (5 bases each). V shed 2 bases and J shed 2 bases, with 10 bases lying between them. Per germline, CDR1 SNHLY and CDR2 FYNNEI. The CDR3 loop spans 14 amino acids. CDR3 nucleotides: TGTGCCAGCAGTGAATGGCAGGGACCCTACGAGCAGTACTTC. It codes for CASSEWQGPYEQYF.

A few counts support this clone. The rearrangement joins TRBV5-6 to TRBJ2-2; 7 bases fit TRBD1. CDR1 is SGHDT and CDR2 is YYEEEE in the germline V gene. This CDR3 comprises 15 residues. V shed 1 base and J 4 bases; nucleotides not matched to a gene: 4. The CDR3 DNA reads as TGTGCCAGCAGCTTGACAGGGGCCCCCACCGGGGAGCTGTTTTTT. Its protein is CASSLTGAPTGELFF.

The V call is TRBV28, the J call TRBJ2-1; D is perhaps TRBD2 (5 bases). Trimming took 7 bases from V and 0 from J, leaving 10 bases between them. The CDR3 totals 14 residues. The germline gives CDR1 MDHEN, CDR2 SYDVKM. The CDR3 sequence is CASKSGSSYNEQFF. CDR3 nucleotide sequence: TGTGCCAGCAAATCGGGGAGCTCCTACAATGAGCAGTTCTTC.

This clone was counted between two and nine times. The CDR3 DNA sequence: TGTGCCACCAGCAGAGATTTAGGCGAGCAGTACTTC. It yields the protein CATSRDLGEQYF. The V gene is TRBV15, the J gene TRBJ2-5; no reliable D call. The DNA end is a closer match to TRBJ2-7, so the J assignment may be wrong. The CDR3 is 12 amino acids. The germline CDR1 and CDR2 sequences are LNHNV and YYDKDF (reference sequence).

Points on this clone: One base away lies a much larger clone, so this may be a sequencing read error. V is TRBV30 and J is TRBJ2-5; D call uncertain. The end of the DNA is better explained by TRBJ2-7, so the J call may be wrong. The CDR3 spans 11 residues. Per germline, CDR1 GTSNPN and CDR2 SVGIG (reference sequence). The CDR3 nucleotides are TGTGCCTGGAGTGGGTACTACGAGCAGTACTTC. This encodes CAWSGYYEQYF.

This chain connects TRBV5-1 to TRBJ2-1, with TRBD2 as a possible D gene (6 bases). Trimming removed 3 bases from V and 7 bases from J, with 23 bases in between. Germline-derived CDR1 and CDR2 are SGHRS and YFSETQ. The CDR3 has 17 residues. Written as DNA, the CDR3 is TGCGCCAGCAGCTCCCCCACCCTCAGGGAGGAGAGGAATGAGCAGTTCTTC. It translates to CASSSPTLREERNEQFF. Drawing the rest from reference TRBV5-1 and TRBJ2-1, the complete variable domain is KAGVTQTPRYLIKTRGQQVTLSCSPISGHRSVSWYQQTPGQGLQFLFEYFSETQRNKGNFPGRFSGRQFSNSRSEMNVSTLELGDSALYLCASSSPTLREERNEQFFGPGTRLTVL.

The rearrangement joins TRBV18 to TRBJ2-1; the D gene is possibly TRBD2 (5 bases). This CDR3 spans 16 amino acids. Per the germline V gene, CDR1 is KGHSH and CDR2 is LQKENI. The V and J ends lost 1 base and 8 bases respectively, with 18 bases between them. CDR3 amino acids: CASSPLLGPNGDEQFF. The CDR3 DNA follows: TGTGCCAGCTCACCACTCCTGGGCCCCAACGGGGATGAGCAGTTCTTC.

The chain carries TRBV10-3 and TRBJ1-2; TRBD1 might be the D (5 bases). The germline V and J ends were trimmed by 7 bases and 6 bases, with 15 bases remaining between them. CDR3 length equals 13 residues. Per the germline V gene, CDR1 is ENHRY and CDR2 is SYGVKD. The CDR3 DNA reads as TGTGCCATCACCCAGACCAGGGAGGATGGCTACACCTTC. Residues: CAITQTREDGYTF.

V usage is TRBV7-6 and J usage is TRBJ1-5; D is uncertain. The germline V gene encodes CDR1 SGHVS and CDR2 FNYEAQ. The CDR3 covers 15 residues. Deletions cut 5 bases from V and 4 bases from J, with 15 bases between. The CDR3 region has the DNA TGTGCCAGCAGCCCCATTCTTGGGAGAAATCAGCCCCAGCATTTT. It is translated as CASSPILGRNQPQHF. The variable domain in full, with the rest retrieved from reference TRBV7-6 and TRBJ1-5, is GAGVSQSPRYKVTKRGQDVALRCDPISGHVSLYWYRQALGQGPEFLTYFNYEAQQDKSGLPNDRFSAERPEGSISTLTIQRTEQRDSAMYRCASSPILGRNQPQHFGDGTRLSIL.

The J gene is TRBJ1-4, the V gene TRBV4-1; tentatively, D is TRBD1 (5 bases). Trimming stripped 5 bases from V and 4 bases from J, with 14 bases between. This CDR3 spans 15 amino acids. Germline CDR1 and CDR2: MGHRA and YSYEKL. As DNA, the CDR3 is TGCGCCAGCAGCGCAACGGGGGAGCATAATGAAAAACTGTTTTTT. Translation: CASSATGEHNEKLFF.